A selection of T cell receptor beta chains follows, all from one sample in a study of CD8+CD57+ T cells in acquired aplastic anemia. TCRdb used MiXCR to reprocess the reads, holding one entry per CDR3 protein. The repertoire holds 100,000 to 150,000 distinct CDR3 sequences, with approximately 36% as singletons. Material for sequencing was sorted CD4+, CD8+, or CD8+CD57+ T cells (not recorded which) from PBMCs. The receptors shown here come from a human donor with aplastic anemia. Both conserved end residues are part of each CDR3. A D gene is named only where the DNA matches it firmly. Some rows mark clone size as missing; the rest say once, few, many or name a class of expanded clone.

j_gene: TRBJ1-2; d_gene: .; abundance: many; v_gene: TRBV5-6; CDR3aa: CASTVPAVAPDGYTF; CDR3nt: TGTGCCAGCACCGTCCCGGCGGTAGCACCCGATGGCTACACCTTC
j_gene: TRBJ2-1; d_gene: TRBD1; abundance: .; v_gene: TRBV6-5; CDR3aa: CASTSQGAGYNEQFF; CDR3nt: TGTGCCAGCACTTCACAGGGGGCAGGCTACAATGAGCAGTTCTTC
j_gene: TRBJ2-3; d_gene: .; abundance: .; v_gene: TRBV28; CDR3aa: CASSWGTDTQYF; CDR3nt: TGTGCCAGCAGTTGGGGCACAGATACGCAGTATTTT
j_gene: TRBJ2-2; d_gene: .; abundance: .; v_gene: TRBV6-2/TRBV6-3; CDR3aa: CASSSKLTGELFF; CDR3nt: TGTGCCAGCAGTTCTAAATTAACCGGGGAGCTGTTTTTT
j_gene: TRBJ1-4; d_gene: TRBD1; abundance: many; v_gene: TRBV5-1; CDR3aa: CASSWGTQGGEKLFF; CDR3nt: TGCGCCAGCAGCTGGGGAACACAAGGGGGCGAAAAACTGTTTTTT
j_gene: TRBJ1-2; d_gene: TRBD1; abundance: medium-sized; v_gene: TRBV24-1; CDR3aa: CATSDIDRVGGYTF; CDR3nt: TGTGCCACCAGTGATATCGACAGGGTTGGTGGCTACACCTTC
j_gene: TRBJ1-1; d_gene: .; abundance: many; v_gene: TRBV29-1; CDR3aa: CSGELGTGNEAFF; CDR3nt: TGCAGCGGAGAACTAGGGACCGGCAATGAAGCTTTCTTT
j_gene: TRBJ2-7; d_gene: TRBD2; abundance: .; v_gene: TRBV2; CDR3aa: CASSEEESGSSYEQYF; CDR3nt: TGTGCCAGCAGTGAAGAAGAAAGCGGGAGCTCCTACGAGCAGTACTTC
j_gene: TRBJ2-3; d_gene: TRBD2; abundance: .; v_gene: TRBV11-2; CDR3aa: CASSHGDSGVTDTQYF; CDR3nt: TGTGCCAGCAGCCACGGGGATAGCGGGGTCACAGATACGCAGTATTTT
j_gene: TRBJ2-1; d_gene: TRBD2; abundance: many; v_gene: TRBV5-1; CDR3aa: CASSPGTSANEQFF; CDR3nt: TGCGCCAGCAGCCCCGGGACTAGCGCCAATGAGCAGTTCTTC
j_gene: TRBJ2-7; d_gene: TRBD1; abundance: .; v_gene: TRBV7-3; CDR3aa: CASSSTGEDEQYF; CDR3nt: TGTGCCAGCAGCTCGACAGGGGAGGACGAGCAGTACTTC
j_gene: TRBJ1-2; d_gene: TRBD1; abundance: .; v_gene: TRBV5-1; CDR3aa: CASSVGDRANGYTF; CDR3nt: TGCGCCAGCAGCGTAGGCGACAGGGCCAATGGCTACACCTTC
j_gene: TRBJ1-1; d_gene: .; abundance: many; v_gene: TRBV29-1; CDR3aa: CSNPQERNTEAFF; CDR3nt: TGCAGCAACCCCCAAGAGAGGAACACTGAAGCTTTCTTT
j_gene: TRBJ1-5; d_gene: TRBD1; abundance: .; v_gene: TRBV19; CDR3aa: CASSNDRATQPQHF; CDR3nt: TGTGCCAGTAGTAATGACAGGGCCACTCAGCCCCAGCATTTT
j_gene: TRBJ2-1; d_gene: TRBD2; abundance: many; v_gene: TRBV5-1; CDR3aa: CASSLAGAGGRGEQFF; CDR3nt: TGCGCCAGCAGCTTGGCCGGAGCGGGGGGGCGAGGTGAGCAGTTCTTC
j_gene: TRBJ2-7; d_gene: .; abundance: many; v_gene: TRBV7-8; CDR3aa: CASSLATGPYEQYF; CDR3nt: TGTGCCAGCAGCTTGGCGACAGGACCCTACGAGCAGTACTTC
j_gene: TRBJ1-2; d_gene: TRBD1; abundance: .; v_gene: TRBV20-1; CDR3aa: CSARDRDSNYGYTF; CDR3nt: TGCAGTGCTAGAGATCGGGACAGTAACTATGGCTACACCTTC
j_gene: TRBJ2-2; d_gene: TRBD1; abundance: few; v_gene: TRBV3-1; CDR3aa: CASRRQGNTNTGELFF; CDR3nt: TGTGCCAGCAGAAGACAGGGGAACACGAACACCGGGGAGCTGTTTTTT
j_gene: TRBJ1-2; d_gene: TRBD1; abundance: .; v_gene: TRBV12-3/TRBV12-4; CDR3aa: CASSPGTGKLGYIF; CDR3nt: TGTGCCAGCAGTCCCGGGACAGGGAAACTTGGCTACATCTTC
j_gene: TRBJ1-2; d_gene: TRBD1; abundance: .; v_gene: TRBV5-1; CDR3aa: CASSLSDGTDSNYGYTF; CDR3nt: TGCGCCAGCAGCTTGTCGGACGGGACAGACTCTAACTATGGCTACACCTTC
j_gene: TRBJ2-3; d_gene: .; abundance: many; v_gene: TRBV3-1; CDR3aa: CASRRGGATDTQYF; CDR3nt: TGTGCCAGCAGGAGGGGGGGGGCCACAGATACGCAGTATTTT
j_gene: TRBJ2-3; d_gene: TRBD2; abundance: .; v_gene: TRBV24-1; CDR3aa: CATSDVAGPTTDTQYF; CDR3nt: TGTGCCACCAGTGATGTAGCGGGGCCAACCACAGATACGCAGTATTTT
j_gene: TRBJ1-2; d_gene: TRBD1; abundance: many; v_gene: TRBV19; CDR3aa: CATTRQGNYGYTF; CDR3nt: TGTGCCACCACTAGACAGGGAAACTATGGCTACACCTTC
j_gene: TRBJ2-3; d_gene: TRBD2; abundance: .; v_gene: TRBV3-1; CDR3aa: CASTLAGASADTQYF; CDR3nt: TGTGCCAGCACCCTAGCGGGGGCCTCAGCAGATACGCAGTATTTT
j_gene: TRBJ1-1; d_gene: .; abundance: many; v_gene: TRBV14; CDR3aa: CASSRLRGARGTEAFF; CDR3nt: TGTGCCAGCAGCCGACTGCGAGGGGCGCGTGGCACTGAAGCTTTCTTT
j_gene: TRBJ2-6; d_gene: .; abundance: .; v_gene: TRBV27; CDR3aa: CASSFSQSSSGANVLTF; CDR3nt: TGTGCCAGCAGTTTCAGTCAGTCCAGCTCTGGGGCCAACGTCCTGACTTTC
j_gene: TRBJ1-1; d_gene: TRBD1; abundance: .; v_gene: TRBV5-1; CDR3aa: CASSLIGQGAEAFF; CDR3nt: TGCGCCAGCAGCTTGATCGGACAGGGTGCTGAAGCTTTCTTT
j_gene: TRBJ1-1; d_gene: .; abundance: .; v_gene: TRBV12-3/TRBV12-4; CDR3aa: CASSAGEAFF; CDR3nt: TGTGCCAGCAGTGCAGGAGAAGCTTTCTTT
j_gene: TRBJ2-7; d_gene: TRBD2; abundance: .; v_gene: TRBV10-3; CDR3aa: CAIRGTGGAYEQYF; CDR3nt: TGTGCCATCAGAGGGACGGGGGGTGCGTACGAGCAGTACTTC
j_gene: TRBJ1-1; d_gene: .; abundance: few; v_gene: TRBV25-1; CDR3aa: CASNYGNTEAFF; CDR3nt: TGTGCCAGCAATTACGGGAACACTGAAGCTTTCTTT
j_gene: TRBJ2-1; d_gene: .; abundance: many; v_gene: TRBV5-4; CDR3aa: CASSLGGQRSYNEQFF; CDR3nt: TGTGCCAGCAGCTTGGGAGGACAGAGGTCCTACAATGAGCAGTTCTTC
j_gene: TRBJ1-2; d_gene: TRBD1; abundance: many; v_gene: TRBV19; CDR3aa: CASSPDRVYGYTF; CDR3nt: TGTGCCAGTAGTCCCGACAGGGTTTATGGCTACACCTTC
j_gene: TRBJ2-7; d_gene: TRBD1; abundance: .; v_gene: TRBV7-8; CDR3aa: CASSSAGTGSYEQYF; CDR3nt: TGTGCCAGCAGCTCCGCCGGGACAGGGTCCTACGAGCAGTACTTC
j_gene: TRBJ1-2; d_gene: .; abundance: many; v_gene: TRBV5-8; CDR3aa: CASSAGGHADYGYTF; CDR3nt: TGTGCCAGCAGCGCTGGGGGACATGCAGACTATGGCTACACCTTC
j_gene: TRBJ2-1; d_gene: TRBD2; abundance: many; v_gene: TRBV2; CDR3aa: CASRGGISSYNEQFF; CDR3nt: TGTGCCAGCCGGGGGGGGATTAGCTCCTACAATGAGCAGTTCTTC
j_gene: TRBJ1-2; d_gene: TRBD1; abundance: .; v_gene: TRBV29-1; CDR3aa: CSVGETGILNGYTF; CDR3nt: TGCAGCGTTGGTGAGACAGGGATCCTTAATGGCTACACCTTC